This TCR beta chain emerged from a study of CD8 T cells in Susac syndrome. The authors sequenced TCR beta from blood CD8+ and CD4+ T cells. An amount of RNA that ranged from roughly 0.5 to 1 ug was reverse transcribed with random hexamers. Multiplex PCR with immunoSEQ amplified the TCR beta CDR3 across 54 Vbeta and 13 Jbeta. TCRdb analysed the immunoSEQ multiplex PCR reads with MiXCR anew, one entry per CDR3 protein. The table records fewer than 200,000 distinct CDR3 sequences, about 95% of them present only once. Germline V gene data show CDR1 as LGHNA and CDR2 as YSLEER. The CDR3 has 13 amino acids. Between the trimmed V and J ends, which lost 5 bases and 4 bases, there was a span of 11 bases. Study-wide findings and caveats: The study admitted that it had a relatively small number of individuals in its TCR sequencing and HLA analysis.

Concerning this clonotype: Its antigen remains unknown.

Material for sequencing was CD4+ T cells from PBMCs. The chain carries TRBV4-3 and TRBJ1-2; D uncertain. This clonotype was sampled from a human donor in good health. The CDR3 sequence: CASSSRPGYGYTF. The DNA for the CDR3 is TGCGCCAGCAGCTCCCGACCTGGCTATGGCTACACCTTC.